This is a list of T cell receptor beta chains from one sample in a study of blood T cell repertoires in COVID-19. Data came from immunoSEQ multiplex PCR; TCRdb stores just in-frame clones and leaves some out. The sample yields 50,000 to 70,000 clones, approximately 86% seen once. The sequenced material came from peripheral blood. Receptors originate from a woman aged 65 to 85 with active COVID-19. The CDR3 runs from the conserved cysteine through the conserved F or W. A D gene is named only where the DNA matches it firmly. Part of the rows lack a size; the others show once, few, many or a class for expanded clones.

>NA|TRBV15|NA|TRBJ2-7
TGTGCCACCAGCAGAGGGGGCAGATCCTACGAGCAGTACTTC
CATSRGGRSYEQYF
>once|TRBV25-1|NA|TRBJ1-1
TGTGCCAGCAGCCTAGAGAACACTGAAGCTTTCTTT
CASSLENTEAFF
>NA|TRBV5-4|NA|TRBJ1-1
TGTGCCAGCAGCTTGGGGACATCGGAGAACACTGAAGCTTTCTTT
CASSLGTSENTEAFF
>NA|TRBV27|NA|TRBJ2-3
TGTGCCAGCAGTTTGGACCAAGGGGGAGATACGCAGTATTTT
CASSLDQGGDTQYF
>few|TRBV28|TRBD1|TRBJ1-3
TGTGCCAGCAGTTTATACACAGTCCGGGACAGGGAAAACACCATATATTTT
CASSLYTVRDRENTIYF
>NA|TRBV27|NA|TRBJ2-1
TGTGCCAGCAGTACCCGACTAGGACGACTTAACAATGAGCAGTTCTTC
CASSTRLGRLNNEQFF
>once|TRBV5-1|TRBD1|TRBJ1-2
TGCGCCAGCAGCTTGGAAGGGGGCACTAACTATGGCTACACCTTC
CASSLEGGTNYGYTF
>NA|TRBV14|NA|TRBJ1-5
TGTGCCAGCAGCCAAGCTGGGAGGCAGCCCCAGCATTTT
CASSQAGRQPQHF
>once|TRBV7-9|TRBD1|TRBJ2-7
TGTGCCAGCAGCTTAGGACCGGGACAGGGCTCCTACGAGCAGTACTTC
CASSLGPGQGSYEQYF
>NA|TRBV30|TRBD1|TRBJ1-2
TGTGCCTGGAGTTACAGGGGGCTTGCTGGCTACACCTTC
CAWSYRGLAGYTF
>NA|TRBV18|TRBD1|TRBJ1-1
TGTGCCAGCTCACCACCTGGGACAGTGGGTGGAGTAGCTTTCTTT
CASSPPGTVGGVAFF
>NA|TRBV7-2|NA|TRBJ2-5
TGTGCCAGCAGGTACCGTTCGACGGAGGCTGAGACCCAGTACTTC
CASRYRSTEAETQYF
>NA|TRBV21-1|NA|TRBJ2-1
TGTGCCAGCAGAGAATTCCCTACTCCGGGACAGGCCTCCTACAATGAGCAGTTCTTC
CASREFPTPGQASYNEQFF
>NA|TRBV18|TRBD2|TRBJ2-3
TGTGCCAGCTCACCTTTTAGCGGGGGAACAGATACGCAGTATTTT
CASSPFSGGTDTQYF
>NA|TRBV5-1|TRBD1|TRBJ2-5
TGCGCCAGCAGCTTGGAGGGGACAGTTCACATGGGTGAGACCCAGTACTTC
CASSLEGTVHMGETQYF
>NA|TRBV7-3|TRBD1|TRBJ1-2
TGTGCCAGCAGCCGAGGACAGGGTTCAGGCTACACCTTC
CASSRGQGSGYTF
>NA|TRBV11-2|TRBD1|TRBJ2-5
TGTGCCAGCAGCCCGACAGGGGCAAAAGAGACCCAGTACTTC
CASSPTGAKETQYF
>NA|TRBV30|NA|TRBJ2-5
TGTGCCTGGACAGCAGGCCAAGAGACCCAGTACTTC
CAWTAGQETQYF
>NA|TRBV4-1|TRBD1|TRBJ1-4
TGCGCCAGCAGCACCTGGACAGGGGGCGTCGATGAAAAACTGTTTTTT
CASSTWTGGVDEKLFF
>NA|TRBV6-5|TRBD1|TRBJ1-4
TGTGCCAGCAAAGGGGGACAGGGGGCTGAAAAACTGTTTTTT
CASKGGQGAEKLFF
>once|TRBV12-3/TRBV12-4|NA|TRBJ1-4
TGTGCCAGCAGTTTGTCCGGGGATGAAAAACTGTTTTTT
CASSLSGDEKLFF
>NA|TRBV24-1|TRBD1|TRBJ1-2
TGTGCCACCAGTGTGGACACAGGGGGCACAACTAATGGCTACACCTTC
CATSVDTGGTTNGYTF
>NA|TRBV2|TRBD2|TRBJ2-7
TGTGCCAGCAGAGGGACTAGCGGGACCTACGAGCAGTACTTC
CASRGTSGTYEQYF
>NA|TRBV2|NA|TRBJ2-7
TGTGCCAGCAGTGAAGCCACAGGGGGCTCACTAGCGGGTGGGGGCGAGCAGTACTTC
CASSEATGGSLAGGGEQYF
>NA|TRBV5-4|NA|TRBJ1-6
TGTGCCAGCAGCTCCGGGGTCTCCTATAATTCACCCCTCCACTTT
CASSSGVSYNSPLHF
>NA|TRBV5-1|TRBD1|TRBJ2-7
TGCGCCAGCATGTTAAACAGGGGGGACGAGCAGTACTTC
CASMLNRGDEQYF
>NA|TRBV29-1|NA|TRBJ2-3
TGCAGCGTTGGGGGGGGCGGCAGGGAGACAGATACGCAGTATTTT
CSVGGGGRETDTQYF
>few|TRBV28|NA|TRBJ1-1
TGTGCCAGCAGTTGGCAGAACATGAACACTGAAGCTTTCTTT
CASSWQNMNTEAFF
>NA|TRBV28|NA|TRBJ1-2
TGTGCCAGCAGTTTCGGGAGGGGGGGATACTCTAACTATGGCTACACCTTC
CASSFGRGGYSNYGYTF
>NA|TRBV4-2|TRBD2|TRBJ2-2
TGTGCCAGCAGCCGGGGACTAGCGGGAGGGGTCACCGGGGAGCTGTTTTTT
CASSRGLAGGVTGELFF
>NA|TRBV28|NA|TRBJ2-7
TGTGCCAGCAGTTTTGCAGAACAATCTGCGAGGGAGCAGTACTTC
CASSFAEQSAREQYF
>once|TRBV27|TRBD1|TRBJ2-2
TGTGCCAGCAGTTTAAGACAGGGTGTCCGGGAGCTGTTTTTT
CASSLRQGVRELFF
>NA|TRBV5-1|TRBD2|TRBJ2-1
TGCGCCAGCAGCCCAAAGGGACTAGCGATCTACAATGAGCAGTTCTTC
CASSPKGLAIYNEQFF
>NA|TRBV3-1/TRBV3-2|NA|TRBJ2-5
TGTGCCAGCAGCCGCCGAGGCAGTGAAGAGACCCAGTACTTC
CASSRRGSEETQYF
>NA|TRBV29-1|NA|TRBJ2-1
TGCAGCGTTGACAGGGGTGGGGAGCAGTTCTTC
CSVDRGGEQFF
>NA|TRBV7-2|NA|TRBJ1-3
TGTGCCAGCAGCTTGTATAACACCGGAAACACCATATATTTT
CASSLYNTGNTIYF
>NA|TRBV6-2/TRBV6-3|NA|TRBJ2-5
TGTGCCAGCAGCGAGCAGGTGGGAGGAGGGAAGGAGACCCAGTACTTC
CASSEQVGGGKETQYF